The source of this T cell receptor (beta chain) is a study of Ad26.COV2.S vaccination and SARS-CoV-2 variants. Notes on this clone: The identical CDR3 is also encoded by other nucleotide sequences in the sample.

CDR3 length equals 14 residues. The ends were cut back, 2 bases at V and 5 bases at J, with 10 bases in the middle. The germline V gene has CDR1 MNHEY and CDR2 SVGAGI. This table comes from immunoSEQ multiplex PCR, and its TCRdb copy is limited to in-frame clones, with some not included. The table records about 350,000 clones, 88% of them present only once. Treatment: roughly 20 received Ad26.COV2.S at low or high dose, single or two shots; 5 received placebo; per-sample allocation not given. Sample collection was performed on day 63 after the first vaccine or placebo injection. This clonotype originated in a person aged 18-65 years who received the Ad26.COV2.S COVID-19 vaccine or a placebo. This specimen was peripheral blood, taken in a trial of Ad26.COV2.S vaccine versus placebo. The chain has TRBV6-5 and TRBJ2-1; D is uncertain. As DNA, the CDR3 is TGTGCCAGCAGTTACGTGCGAACAGACAATGAGCAGTTCTTC. This translates into CASSYVRTDNEQFF.